This TCR beta chain derives from a study of long-term antiretroviral therapy in people with HIV. The CDR3 is made up of 11 amino acids. V was clipped by 5 bases and J by 9 bases, with 8 bases between them. CDR1 and CDR2 from the germline V gene are MNHNY and SVGAGI (reference sequence). The libraries were made with immunoSEQ v3.0 at survey level. Each sample aimed for roughly 40,000-50,000 sequenced T-cell genomes. Some clones are missing from TCRdb's copy, which holds only in-frame ones; the method was immunoSEQ multiplex PCR. The data show about 28,000 clones, more than 85% seen once. This clone was detected only a few times.

The sequencing used unsorted PBMCs, collected 3.1 years after starting antiretroviral therapy. The sequence came from a man between 18 and 35 years old with HIV. The V call is TRBV6-6, the J call TRBJ1-5; D unclear. CDR3 in amino acids: CASSTDGPQHF. The CDR3, as DNA: TGTGCCAGCAGTACAGACGGGCCCCAGCATTTT.